The 3 T cell receptor beta chains below were found in one sample sequenced in a study of blood T cell repertoires in COVID-19. Repertoires were generated with immunoSEQ multiplex PCR, while TCRdb's copy carries only in-frame clones and drops some. The repertoire has about 210,000 clones, around 88% of them found once; the top ten carry roughly 2.9%. Material: peripheral blood. Receptors were obtained from a man aged 45 to 65 with active or convalescent COVID-19.

The genes are TRBV7-2 and TRBJ2-7; D possibly corresponds to TRBD2 (5 bases). This CDR3 is built from 13 residues. Per germline, CDR1 SGHTA and CDR2 FQGNSA. Trimming stripped 6 bases from V and 6 bases from J, with 15 bases between. The CDR3 sequence: CASSRNSRGEQYF. DNA for the CDR3: TGTGCCAGCAGTCGCAACTCCCGGGGCGAGCAGTACTTC.

The chain recombines TRBV5-4 with TRBJ2-3; D is unresolved. The CDR3 spans 16 residues. Germline V lookup: CDR1 SGHNT, CDR2 YYREEE (reference sequence). Trimming left V 0 bases short and J 2 bases short, with 13 bases between. The CDR3 DNA reads as TGTGCCAGCAGCTTGGATCTGGGCTCTACCACAGATACGCAGTATTTT. It encodes CASSLDLGSTTDTQYF.

The rearrangement joins TRBV5-1 to TRBJ2-1, with a possible D match to TRBD2 (5 bases). Germline CDR1 SGHRS, CDR2 YFSETQ. Between the trimmed V and J ends, which lost 0 bases and 9 bases, there was a span of 16 bases. This CDR3 comprises 15 residues. This chain's CDR3 is CASSLEGSGFGEQFF. CDR3 in DNA: TGCGCCAGCAGCTTGGAGGGTTCGGGGTTCGGTGAGCAGTTCTTC.